These 15 T cell receptor beta chains were sequenced from one sample in a study of cytomegalovirus exposure and HLA in healthy donors. The data were produced by immunoSEQ multiplex PCR, yet TCRdb's version contains in-frame clones alone and is incomplete. The sample lists about 120,000 clones, around 87% seen once, with almost 1.5% in the top ten. Sequencing input: PBMCs. The receptors originated from a woman between 25 and 40 years old in good health and CMV-seropositive.

The chain uses TRBV6-5 and TRBJ2-1; 11 bases align to TRBD2. Germline V lookup: CDR1 MNHEY, CDR2 SVGAGI. V gave up 7 bases and J gave up 3 bases; unmatched junction bases: 5. CDR3 length: 15 residues. DNA for the CDR3: TGTGCCAGCAACCCCGGGACTAGCGGCTACAATGAGCAGTTCTTC. The encoded protein is CASNPGTSGYNEQFF.

A single count supports this clone. V usage is TRBV28 and J usage is TRBJ1-4; maybe TRBD1 (6 bases). Germline V gene lookup returns CDR1 MDHEN and CDR2 SYDVKM. Trimming shortened V by 3 bases and J by 4 bases, and 9 bases separated the two germline ends. CDR3 size: 14 residues. The chain's CDR3 is CASSFTGFNEKLFF. CDR3 coding DNA: TGTGCCAGCAGTTTTACAGGGTTTAATGAAAAACTGTTTTTT.

In its sample, this clone was seen once. The chain combines TRBV9 with TRBJ2-7; no definite D call. Germline V CDR1 and CDR2: SGDLS, YYNGEE. V was pared by 0 bases and J by 2 bases, with 9 bases between. This CDR3 has 14 amino acids. The CDR3 nucleotides are TGTGCCAGCAGCGTAGATGGCAGCGCCTACGAGCAGTACTTC. It specifies CASSVDGSAYEQYF. Full variable domain (rest looked up from reference TRBV9 and TRBJ2-7): DSGVTQTPKHLITATGQRVTLRCSPRSGDLSVYWYQQSLDQGLQFLIQYYNGEERAKGNILERFSAQQFPDLHSELNLSSLELGDSALYFCASSVDGSAYEQYFGPGTRLTVT.

This chain joins TRBV25-1 and TRBJ2-4; 12 bases agree with TRBD2. Trimming took 3 bases from V and 9 from J; bases not matched to a gene: 9. The CDR3 totals 16 residues. Germline loops: CDR1 MGHDK, CDR2 SYGVNS. In DNA, the CDR3 is TGTGCCAGCAGTGATGTGTCTAGCGGGAGGGTTGGCATTCAGTACTTC. It yields the protein CASSDVSSGRVGIQYF.

The chain employs TRBV4-2 and TRBJ2-5; the D gene is possibly TRBD2 (6 bases). V gave up 0 bases and J gave up 5 bases, with 22 bases separating them. CDR1 LGHNA and CDR2 YNFKEQ come from the germline V gene. The CDR3 loop spans 18 amino acids. The DNA for the CDR3 is TGTGCCAGCAGCCAAGATCGGGGTAGCGACGGGGGAAGGGAGACCCAGTACTTC. Its protein is CASSQDRGSDGGRETQYF.

V gene TRBV29-1 combines with J gene TRBJ1-1, with D perhaps TRBD1 (5 bases). This CDR3 is built from 9 residues. Germline loops: CDR1 SQVTM, CDR2 ANQGSEA. V lost 3 bases to trimming and J lost 13 bases, with 9 bases between them. DNA for the CDR3: TGCAGCGTTGAGGGGCTAGGTTTCTTT. Amino acids: CSVEGLGFF.

The chain is built from TRBV5-6 and TRBJ2-5; 11 bases are shared with TRBD2. The CDR3 runs 16 residues. The V gene end was trimmed by 0 bases and the J gene end by 6 bases; junction bases not matched to a gene: 7. CDR1 is SGHDT and CDR2 is YYEEEE in the germline V gene. The CDR3 coding sequence is TGTGCCAGCAGCTTGGGACTAGCGGGGAGTGGGAAGACCCAGTACTTC. Amino acids: CASSLGLAGSGKTQYF.

The rearrangement links TRBV5-1 to TRBJ1-1, with 9 bases fitting TRBD1. CDR1 and CDR2 (germline): SGHRS, YFSETQ. The CDR3 is 14 amino acids. With 4 bases clipped from V and 4 bases from J, the junction kept 5 bases outside the gene matches. CDR3 residues: CASSPGQGLTEAFF. The CDR3 nucleotides read TGCGCCAGCAGCCCGGGACAGGGCCTCACTGAAGCTTTCTTT.

Only a few counts were recorded for this clone. The chain joins TRBV2 to TRBJ2-7, with a possible D match to TRBD1 (5 bases). Germline lookup yields CDR1 SNHLY and CDR2 FYNNEI. The CDR3 totals 13 residues. V gave up 7 bases and J gave up 5 bases, with 15 bases separating them. The CDR3 is CASNTAGIHEQYF. The CDR3 DNA reads as TGTGCCAGCAACACGGCAGGGATCCACGAGCAGTACTTC.

This chain connects TRBV5-4 to TRBJ2-5; 13 positions agree with TRBD2. V shed 4 bases, J shed 5 bases, and the junction held 8 bases outside the gene matches. The CDR3 totals 16 residues. Germline CDR1 SGHNT, CDR2 YYREEE (reference sequence). CDR3 sequence reads: CASSLGLAGASETQYF. The CDR3 region has the DNA TGTGCCAGCAGCCTCGGACTAGCGGGAGCTTCGGAGACCCAGTACTTC.

This chain joins TRBV5-4 and TRBJ2-7, with D possibly TRBD2 on 5 matching bases. The CDR3 is made up of 15 amino acids. V dropped 2 bases and J dropped 5 bases, with 17 bases sitting between them. Germline V gene sequence: CDR1 SGHNT, CDR2 YYREEE (reference sequence). The CDR3, as DNA: TGTGCCAGCAGCTTTAGTCGAGCGGCGGGCAACGAGCAGTACTTC. Translating it yields CASSFSRAAGNEQYF.

This clone was observed a few times. This CDR3 reads CASRKGQEDYNEQFF. In nucleotides, the CDR3 is TGTGCCAGTCGGAAGGGACAGGAGGACTACAATGAGCAGTTCTTC. This chain joins TRBV19 and TRBJ2-1; TRBD1 matches 8 bases. Germline CDR1 and CDR2: LNHDA and SQIVND (reference sequence). The ends lost 8 bases at V and 3 bases at J; junction bases unmatched: 9. This CDR3 has 15 amino acids. The variable domain in full, completed from reference TRBV19 and TRBJ2-1, reads DGGITQSPKYLFRKEGQNVTLSCEQNLNHDAMYWYRQDPGQGLRLIYYSQIVNDFQKGDIAEGYSVSREKKESFPLTVTSAQKNPTAFYLCASRKGQEDYNEQFFGPGTRLTVL.

The V call is TRBV4-3, the J call TRBJ2-2; 12 nucleotides line up with TRBD2. Germline values: CDR1 LGHNA, CDR2 YSLEER. The CDR3 loop spans 16 amino acids. J gave up 2 bases and V 5 bases, and 3 bases lay outside the gene matches. CDR3 sequence: CASSYGLAGNTGELFF. As DNA, the CDR3 is TGCGCCAGCAGCTATGGACTAGCGGGAAACACCGGGGAGCTGTTTTTT.

The V gene is TRBV11-2, the J gene TRBJ2-7; TRBD1 is a possible D gene (5 bases). Trimming left V 5 bases short and J 3 bases short, with 14 bases between. The CDR3 is 14 amino acids. Germline V CDR1 and CDR2: SGHAT, FQNNGV. CDR3 amino acids: CASSPVGRNYEQYF. CDR3 sequence (DNA): TGTGCCAGCAGCCCCGTGGGGCGAAACTACGAGCAGTACTTC.

This chain joins TRBV6-1 and TRBJ2-2; D is perhaps TRBD1 (5 bases). Germline V gene data show CDR1 as MNHNS and CDR2 as SASEGT. Trimming removed 2 bases at V and 7 bases at J, with 14 bases between. The CDR3 contains 15 residues. The CDR3 region has the DNA TGTGCCAGCAGTGAAAGACTGGGGCGGAGCGGGGAGCTGTTTTTT. The encoded protein is CASSERLGRSGELFF.